The 16 T cell receptor beta chains in this list originate from one sample, sequenced in a study of OX40 agonist ivuxolimab in advanced cancers. Sequencing used immunoSEQ multiplex PCR; TCRdb keeps in-frame clones, though not all of them. The sample lists roughly 98,000 clones; about 79% were seen once. Sequencing was performed on CD4+ or CD8+ T cells sorted from blood, taken in a trial of the OX40 agonist ivuxolimab. Source of these receptors: an adult with an advanced solid tumor such as melanoma, head and neck, liver or kidney cancer.

CDR3 DNA: TGTGCCAGCAGTCTCACTAAGGGGGGGTCTGAGACCCAGTACTTC. Translated, it gives CASSLTKGGSETQYF. The chain links TRBV6-1 to TRBJ2-5, with D perhaps matching TRBD2 (7 bases). The CDR3 extends over 15 amino acids. Germline CDR1 and CDR2: MNHNS and SASEGT. Between the trimmed V and J ends, which lost 5 bases and 5 bases, there was a span of 18 bases.

This chain links TRBV5-4 with TRBJ2-5; 7 bases fit TRBD2. The ends lost 0 bases at V and 5 bases at J; junction bases unmatched: 1. CDR3 size: 13 residues. CDR1 is SGHNT and CDR2 is YYREEE in the germline V gene (reference sequence). CDR3 region: CASSLGEGETQYF. The CDR3 DNA follows: TGTGCCAGCAGCTTGGGGGAGGGGGAGACCCAGTACTTC. The variable domain in full, with the rest retrieved from reference TRBV5-4 and TRBJ2-5, is ETGVTQSPTHLIKTRGQQVTLRCSSQSGHNTVSWYQQALGQGPQFIFQYYREEENGRGNFPPRFSGLQFPNYSSELNVNALELDDSALYLCASSLGEGETQYFGPGTRLLVL.

J is TRBJ2-7 and V is TRBV28, with D possibly matching TRBD2 (5 bases). CDR3 size: 13 residues. The germline gives CDR1 MDHEN, CDR2 SYDVKM. V lost 5 bases and J lost 6, with 14 bases in between. CDR3 in amino acids: CASSSGSLPEQYF. The CDR3 DNA is TGTGCCAGCAGTAGCGGTTCCCTCCCCGAGCAGTACTTC.

This chain links TRBV28 with TRBJ1-4; no reliable D call. The CDR3 has 15 amino acids. The germline V gene has CDR1 MDHEN and CDR2 SYDVKM. Trimming removed 6 bases from V and 2 bases from J, with 13 bases in between. CDR3 in DNA: TGTGCCAGCAGAGCCTCCGGGTCTACTAATGAAAAACTGTTTTTT. It is translated as CASRASGSTNEKLFF.

The rearrangement links TRBV4-2 to TRBJ2-3; D is uncertain. Per the germline V gene, CDR1 is LGHNA and CDR2 is YNFKEQ. This CDR3 region has 17 residues. Trimming removed 0 bases at V and 0 bases at J, with 13 bases between. The CDR3 DNA reads TGTGCCAGCAGCCAAGATAATGGTTTGGTTAGCACAGATACGCAGTATTTT. Translated, it gives CASSQDNGLVSTDTQYF.

The chain recombines TRBV5-5 with TRBJ1-3; D perhaps matches TRBD1 (5 bases). In germline, CDR1 is SGHKS, CDR2 YYEKEE (reference sequence). The CDR3 is 15 amino acids. Trimming took off 3 bases at V and 0 bases at J, with 10 bases between the two ends. The CDR3 region is CASSSDSHSGNTIYF. In DNA, the CDR3 is TGTGCCAGCAGCTCCGACAGCCACTCTGGAAACACCATATATTTT.

This chain uses TRBV9 with TRBJ2-5; 14 bases match TRBD2. The germline CDR1 and CDR2 sequences are SGDLS and YYNGEE. The junction had 1 base not matched to a gene; V was cut back by 2 bases and J by 4 bases. The CDR3 contains 15 residues. CDR3 loop: CASSVGLAGGETQYF. The CDR3 region has the DNA TGTGCCAGCAGCGTTGGACTAGCGGGAGGAGAGACCCAGTACTTC.

The rearrangement links TRBV6-5 to TRBJ2-7; D perhaps matches TRBD2 (6 bases). The V end lost 0 bases, the J end lost 1 base, and 10 bases lay between the germline ends. The V gene's germline CDR1 is MNHEY and CDR2 SVGAGI. The CDR3 covers 15 residues. The CDR3 region has the DNA TGTGCCAGCAGTTACTCGGGCAGCGGGTCCTACGAGCAGTACTTC. It encodes CASSYSGSGSYEQYF.

The rearrangement joins TRBV12-5 to TRBJ1-6, with unresolved D. This CDR3 is built from 16 residues. Germline V gives CDR1 LGHNT, CDR2 FRNRAP. Trimming cost V 5 bases and J 6 bases, with 17 bases left between them. CDR3 nucleotide sequence: TGTGCTAGTGGTACGGACGGCCCTAGGAGTAATTCACCCCTCCACTTT. Protein: CASGTDGPRSNSPLHF.

The chain is built from TRBV27 and TRBJ1-2, with a tentative D call TRBD1 (6 bases). The CDR3 contains 14 residues. Looked up from germline, CDR1 is MNHEY and CDR2 is SMNVEV (reference sequence). The germline V and J ends were trimmed by 7 bases and 4 bases, with 16 bases remaining between them. The CDR3 spells CASTGGGDRYGYTF. The DNA of the CDR3 is TGTGCCAGCACCGGGGGGGGCGATCGCTATGGCTACACCTTC.

The chain has TRBV9 and TRBJ1-2, with D unclear. In germline, CDR1 is SGDLS, CDR2 YYNGEE. The CDR3 consists of 15 residues. V was pared by 0 bases and J by 1 base, with 10 bases between. CDR3 sequence (DNA): TGTGCCAGCAGCGTAGACGTCGGCAGTAACTATGGCTACACCTTC. Protein sequence: CASSVDVGSNYGYTF. The full variable domain, rest sourced from reference TRBV9 and TRBJ1-2, is DSGVTQTPKHLITATGQRVTLRCSPRSGDLSVYWYQQSLDQGLQFLIQYYNGEERAKGNILERFSAQQFPDLHSELNLSSLELGDSALYFCASSVDVGSNYGYTFGSGTRLTVV.

The genes are TRBV6-5 and TRBJ2-3; no reliable D call. The CDR3 totals 13 residues. Germline loops: CDR1 MNHEY, CDR2 SVGAGI. The germline V and J ends were trimmed by 5 bases and 8 bases, with 14 bases remaining between them. The CDR3 region is CASSDRTKGTQYF. As DNA, the CDR3 is TGTGCCAGCAGTGACCGGACCAAGGGTACGCAGTATTTT.

The chain recombines TRBV5-5 with TRBJ2-2; 7 nucleotides align to TRBD1. The length of the CDR3 is 15 residues. The junction had 1 base not matched to a gene; V was cut back by 2 bases and J by 0 bases. CDR1 is SGHKS and CDR2 is YYEKEE in the germline V gene (reference sequence). The CDR3 loop reads CASSLTGANTGELFF. DNA of the CDR3: TGTGCCAGCAGCTTAACAGGGGCGAACACCGGGGAGCTGTTTTTT.

The chain uses TRBV9 and TRBJ2-3; D is perhaps TRBD2 (6 bases). The germline V and J ends were trimmed by 3 bases and 5 bases, with 16 bases remaining between them. Germline V CDR1 and CDR2: SGDLS, YYNGEE. The CDR3 is 15 amino acids. CDR3 residues: CASSARMGRGDTQYF. The DNA of the CDR3 is TGTGCCAGCAGCGCGCGGATGGGGCGGGGAGATACGCAGTATTTT.

The V gene is TRBV2, the J gene TRBJ1-1; unclear D gene. The V gene's germline CDR1 is SNHLY and CDR2 FYNNEI. The ends were cut back, 11 bases at V and 4 bases at J, with 14 bases in the middle. This CDR3 has 12 amino acids. Written as DNA, the CDR3 is TGTGCCGCTAGCGAGGTCCTCACTGAAGCTTTCTTT. This translates into CAASEVLTEAFF.

V is TRBV11-1 and J is TRBJ1-2; unclear D gene. V was pared by 2 bases and J by 3 bases, with 16 bases between. Per germline, CDR1 SGHAT and CDR2 FQDESV (reference sequence). There are 16 residues in the CDR3. The CDR3 protein is CASSLRGFEDDYGYTF. The CDR3 DNA is TGTGCCAGCAGCTTACGTGGTTTTGAGGATGACTATGGCTACACCTTC. Drawing the rest from reference TRBV11-1 and TRBJ1-2, the complete variable domain is EAEVAQSPRYKITEKSQAVAFWCDPISGHATLYWYRQILGQGPELLVQFQDESVVDDSQLPKDRFSAERLKGVDSTLKIQPAELGDSAMYLCASSLRGFEDDYGYTFGSGTRLTVV.